A single sample gave rise to the 14 T cell receptor beta chains below, sequenced in a study of blood T cell repertoires in COVID-19. Here immunoSEQ multiplex PCR was the method, and the copy in TCRdb shows in-frame clones only, minus some. The table records roughly 330,000 clones, about 89% of them present only once. The sequencing input was PBMCs or T cells enriched from blood (not recorded which). These receptors were collected from a woman aged 25-40 years who had recovered from COVID-19.

The V and J genes are TRBV28 and TRBJ1-1, with a weak D call TRBD1 (5 bases). Germline loops: CDR1 MDHEN, CDR2 SYDVKM. V lost 2 bases to trimming and J lost 2 bases, with 9 bases between them. The CDR3 spans 14 residues. The CDR3 bases are TGTGCCAGCAGTTTACCTGGACATAACACTGAAGCTTTCTTT. Protein product: CASSLPGHNTEAFF. Full variable domain (missing parts from reference TRBV28 and TRBJ1-1): DVKVTQSSRYLVKRTGEKVFLECVQDMDHENMFWYRQDPGLGLRLIYFSYDVKMKEKGDIPEGYSVSREKKERFSLILESASTNQTSMYLCASSLPGHNTEAFFGQGTRLTVV.

The chain uses TRBV6-5 and TRBJ1-1; maybe TRBD1 (6 bases). CDR1 is MNHEY and CDR2 is SVGAGI in the germline V gene. This CDR3 contains 16 residues. Trimming left V 1 base short and J 1 base short, with 13 bases between. CDR3 nucleotides: TGTGCCAGCAGTTACTACTTACAGGGACCGAACACTGAAGCTTTCTTT. Its translation: CASSYYLQGPNTEAFF.

The V call is TRBV4-3, the J call TRBJ1-1; 9 bases agree with TRBD1. The CDR3 has 15 amino acids. With V trimmed by 0 bases and J by 3 bases, 2 bases remained unmatched. Germline CDR1 LGHNA, CDR2 YSLEER. This CDR3 is CASSQDNRGHTEAFF. The CDR3 nucleotides are TGCGCCAGCAGCCAAGATAACAGGGGGCACACTGAAGCTTTCTTT.

The chain joins TRBV6-5 to TRBJ1-2, with 10 bases lining up with TRBD1. The CDR3 contains 14 residues. Germline values: CDR1 MNHEY, CDR2 SVGAGI. The J segment lost 3 bases and the V segment lost 6 bases, leaving 4 bases of the junction unmatched. The CDR3 nucleotides read TGTGCCAGCAGGGTGACAGGGGGCTACTATGGCTACACCTTC. Protein: CASRVTGGYYGYTF.

As regards this clone: This CDR3 is also generated by other DNA sequences in the sample. The chain recombines TRBV5-1 with TRBJ1-2, with 9 nucleotides matching TRBD1. CDR3 length equals 14 residues. Germline-derived CDR1 and CDR2 are SGHRS and YFSETQ. Trimming took 0 bases from V and 6 from J; bases not matched to a gene: 3. CDR3 nucleotide sequence: TGCGCCAGCAGCTTGGGGGGACAGGGAGATGGCTACACCTTC. It translates to CASSLGGQGDGYTF.

The chain joins TRBV5-1 to TRBJ2-1, with a tentative D call TRBD2 (5 bases). In germline, CDR1 is SGHRS, CDR2 YFSETQ. The CDR3 is made up of 15 amino acids. V lost 0 bases, J lost 6 bases, and 13 bases lay in between. CDR3 region: CASSLAPSGINEQFF. The CDR3, as DNA: TGCGCCAGCAGCTTGGCCCCCTCCGGGATCAATGAGCAGTTCTTC.

This chain uses TRBV2 with TRBJ1-6; TRBD1 agrees at 9 bases. This CDR3 comprises 15 residues. Germline CDR1 is SNHLY and CDR2 is FYNNEI. With V trimmed by 6 bases and J by 3 bases, 3 bases remained unmatched. DNA for the CDR3: TGTGCCAGCAGAGGGACAGGGAACTATAATTCACCCCTCCACTTT. It yields the protein CASRGTGNYNSPLHF.

This chain joins TRBV7-2 and TRBJ2-3; 13 bases fit TRBD2. CDR3 length equals 19 residues. Trimming at V came to 5 bases and at J to 4 bases, leaving 15 bases not matched to a gene. The germline V gene has CDR1 SGHTA and CDR2 FQGNSA. The CDR3 region has the DNA TGTGCCAGCAGCCGCACACTAGCGGGGGGGCCCGGTTTCGCAGATACGCAGTATTTT. Encoded protein: CASSRTLAGGPGFADTQYF.

This clone was detected once. CDR3 amino acids: CASTPGQVLGETQYF. The CDR3 coding sequence is TGTGCCAGCACCCCTGGACAGGTCCTAGGGGAGACCCAGTACTTC. J is TRBJ2-5 and V is TRBV28; 7 bases are shared with TRBD1. This CDR3 is 15 amino acids long. Trimming took 7 bases from V and 5 from J; bases not matched to a gene: 13. The germline V gene has CDR1 MDHEN and CDR2 SYDVKM.

CDR3: CASRLRDRNYNEQFF. As DNA, the CDR3 is TGTGCCAGCAGGCTCCGGGACAGGAACTACAATGAGCAGTTCTTC. V is TRBV6-5 and J is TRBJ2-1; 8 positions match TRBD1. Germline assignment: CDR1 MNHEY and CDR2 SVGAGI. The CDR3 runs 15 residues. The V segment lost 6 bases and the J segment 3 bases; nucleotides outside the gene matches: 7.

This clone was observed a single time. V gene TRBV7-3 combines with J gene TRBJ1-1; D is perhaps TRBD1 (5 bases). V lost 1 base to trimming and J lost 5 bases, with 11 bases between them. The V gene's germline CDR1 is SGHTA and CDR2 FQGTGA. The CDR3 is 14 amino acids. In DNA form, the CDR3 reads TGTGCCAGCAGCTTAATAGGTCCAGGGACTGAAGCTTTCTTT. Its translation is CASSLIGPGTEAFF.

This clone has only a few counts. The chain couples TRBV6-4 to TRBJ2-1; 16 nucleotides agree with TRBD2. The CDR3 has 16 amino acids. Germline values: CDR1 MRHNA, CDR2 SNTAGT. The trim removed 4 bases at V and 6 bases at J, leaving 3 bases unmatched. The DNA for the CDR3 is TGTGCCAGCAGTGCCGGGACTAGCGGGGGGGCCAATGAGCAGTTCTTC. The encoded protein is CASSAGTSGGANEQFF.

The J gene is TRBJ2-3, the V gene TRBV6-4; D may be TRBD2 (6 bases). Trimming took 8 bases from V and 2 from J, leaving 11 bases between them. The CDR3 contains 13 residues. Germline lookup yields CDR1 MRHNA and CDR2 SNTAGT. For the CDR3, the DNA is TGTGCCAGCTCCTGGACTATCACAGATACGCAGTATTTT. Residues: CASSWTITDTQYF.

This chain uses TRBV19 with TRBJ1-6, with D possibly matching TRBD1 (5 bases). The ends were cut back, 5 bases at V and 11 bases at J, with 19 bases in the middle. Germline-derived CDR1 and CDR2 are LNHDA and SQIVND (reference sequence). This CDR3 comprises 15 residues. As DNA, the CDR3 is TGTGCCAGTAGTTCCTTCCGACAGCTGCATACACCCCTCCACTTT. This translates into CASSSFRQLHTPLHF.